These 17 T cell receptor beta chains came from one sample sequenced in a study of blood T cells in healthy people across ages. It was with a sample-barcoded 5' primer and a J-beta primer mix that a second PCR of about 6 to 12 cycles was run. TCRdb re-called the 5' RACE reads through MiXCR, storing one row per CDR3 protein. The sample shows more than 750,000 distinct CDR3 sequences, under 35% of them seen only once. These same data were also listed under a study on T cells of mothers and their children.

Sequencing used blood. Source of these receptors: a middle-aged woman in good health.

There are many counts of this clonotype. The chain couples TRBV9 to TRBJ2-7; D gene uncertain. Trimming shortened V by 0 bases and J by 0 bases, and 10 bases separated the two germline ends. This CDR3 comprises 15 residues. The germline V gene has CDR1 SGDLS and CDR2 YYNGEE. This chain's CDR3 is CASSVEAQSSYEQYF. The CDR3 DNA reads TGTGCCAGCAGCGTAGAGGCCCAAAGCTCCTACGAGCAGTACTTC.

V usage is TRBV7-6 and J usage is TRBJ2-2, with D unclear. Trimming took off 4 bases at V and 0 bases at J, with 6 bases between the two ends. Germline CDR1 and CDR2: SGHVS and FNYEAQ. This CDR3 has 14 amino acids. In DNA form, the CDR3 reads TGTGCCAGCAGCTCCACGGCGAACACCGGGGAGCTGTTTTTT. This sequence encodes CASSSTANTGELFF.

A few counts support this clonotype. The chain carries TRBV29-1 and TRBJ1-1; weak D call: TRBD1 (6 bases). The V and J ends lost 6 bases and 0 bases respectively, with 17 bases between them. This CDR3 spans 15 amino acids. Germline V gene sequence: CDR1 SQVTM, CDR2 ANQGSEA. CDR3 coding DNA: TGCAGCGTAATAGGAGGGGGGCTATTGAACACTGAAGCTTTCTTT. It codes for CSVIGGGLLNTEAFF. Together with reference TRBV29-1 and TRBJ1-1, the CDR3 gives the full variable domain: SAVISQKPSRDICQRGTSLTIQCQVDSQVTMMFWYRQQPGQSLTLIATANQGSEATYESGFVIDKFPISRPNLTFSTLTVSNMSPEDSSIYLCSVIGGGLLNTEAFFGQGTRLTVV.

This clonotype was detected only a few times. The chain carries TRBV11-2 and TRBJ2-5; weak D call: TRBD1 (6 bases). The V end lost 4 bases, the J end lost 0 bases, and 12 bases lay between the germline ends. Germline CDR1 is SGHAT and CDR2 is FQNNGV. The CDR3 consists of 15 residues. The CDR3 DNA is TGTGCCAGCAGCTCCATTACAGGGAACCAAGAGACCCAGTACTTC. Translating gives CASSSITGNQETQYF.

This rearrangement joins TRBV5-1 to TRBJ2-7; TRBD1 agrees at 8 bases. V trimming: 3 bases; J trimming: 4 bases; junction bases outside the gene matches: 9. The CDR3 runs 15 residues. The germline CDR1 and CDR2 sequences are SGHRS and YFSETQ. Here the CDR3 DNA reads TGCGCCAGCAGCTCTGGTCGACAGGGGTTATACGAGCAGTACTTC. It codes for CASSSGRQGLYEQYF.

This clonotype has just a few counts. The chain carries TRBV19 and TRBJ2-5, with TRBD2 identical over 9 bases. Per germline, CDR1 LNHDA and CDR2 SQIVND (reference sequence). The CDR3 has 13 residues. Germline trimming cut 5 bases from V and 8 bases from J; bases unmatched to any gene: 6. The DNA of the CDR3 is TGTGCCAGTAGTCCGATAGCGGGGGATACCCAGTACTTC. This sequence encodes CASSPIAGDTQYF.

Comment on this clonotype: A read error may be the cause here, since a much bigger clone is one base away. This rearrangement joins TRBV6-6 to TRBJ1-2; D remains ambiguous. This CDR3 has 12 amino acids. Germline lookup yields CDR1 MNHNY and CDR2 SVGAGI (reference sequence). The CDR3 nucleotides read TGTGCCAGCAGTTACGGCGGGGATGGCTGCACCTTC. Its translation: CASSYGGDGCTF.

This clonotype was seen repeatedly, ten times or more. The V call is TRBV29-1, the J call TRBJ2-4, with 7 bases identical to TRBD1. The V gene's germline CDR1 is SQVTM and CDR2 ANQGSEA. The CDR3 sequence is 14 residues long. J gave up 4 bases and V 3 bases, and 6 bases lay outside the gene matches. DNA of the CDR3: TGCAGCGTTGAGGACAGGACCGCAAAAAACATTCAGTACTTC. Its protein is CSVEDRTAKNIQYF.

The gene calls are TRBV12-3 or TRBV12-4 and TRBJ2-1; either TRBD1 or TRBD2 may fit D (6 bases each). With 2 bases removed from V and 4 bases from J, the gap between germline ends came to 15 bases. This CDR3 spans 16 amino acids. The CDR3 spells CASSLSGEVSYNEQFF. The CDR3, as DNA: TGTGCCAGCAGTTTATCAGGGGAGGTTTCGTACAATGAGCAGTTCTTC.

This clonotype was found many times. The chain couples TRBV6-5 to TRBJ1-5; D is perhaps TRBD1 (5 bases). V gave up 8 bases and J gave up 1 base, with 15 bases separating them. The germline V gene encodes CDR1 MNHEY and CDR2 SVGAGI. This CDR3 spans 15 amino acids. This CDR3 reads CASGNGAISNQPQHF. CDR3 sequence (DNA): TGTGCCAGCGGAAACGGGGCGATAAGCAATCAGCCCCAGCATTTT.

This clonotype has ten or more counts. The chain couples TRBV20-1 to TRBJ2-4; a weak D match, TRBD2 (6 bases). CDR3 length: 16 residues. Germline CDR1 DFQATT, CDR2 SNEGSKA (reference sequence). The V and J ends lost 3 bases and 1 base respectively, with 16 bases between them. The CDR3 coding sequence is TGCAGTGCTAGGGAGGGTCCAGTGTGGGCCAAAAACATTCAGTACTTC. It encodes CSAREGPVWAKNIQYF.

The sample holds a few counts of this clonotype. Germline and junction disagree at one end, which may indicate a read error. This chain connects TRBV12-3 or TRBV12-4 to TRBJ2-1, with a tentative D call TRBD1 (5 bases). The CDR3 runs 14 residues. In nucleotides, the CDR3 is TGTGTCAGCAGGCAGACAGTTTCCTACAATGAGCAGTTCTTC. This translates into CVSRQTVSYNEQFF.

This clonotype occurred a few times. J is TRBJ1-2 and V is TRBV12-3 or TRBV12-4; 7 bases fit TRBD1. V trimming: 7 bases; J trimming: 5 bases; junction bases outside the gene matches: 10. The CDR3 sequence is 14 residues long. The CDR3 region is CASKLAGTDYGYTF. The CDR3 coding sequence is TGTGCCAGCAAGCTAGCCGGGACAGATTATGGCTACACCTTC.

The chain has TRBV7-9 and TRBJ1-1; D is undetermined. CDR3 length: 14 residues. Trimming took off 1 base at V and 1 base at J, with 7 bases between the two ends. Germline loops: CDR1 SEHNR, CDR2 FQNEAQ (reference sequence). The CDR3 sequence is CASSLGITNTEAFF. CDR3 DNA sequence: TGTGCCAGCAGCTTAGGGATTACGAACACTGAAGCTTTCTTT.

Ten or more counts support this clonotype. The rearrangement uses TRBV30 and TRBJ2-5; tentative D call: TRBD2 (7 bases). The CDR3 runs 15 residues. Deletions cut 2 bases from V and 4 bases from J, with 17 bases between. The germline CDR1 and CDR2 sequences are GTSNPN and SVGIG (reference sequence). The CDR3, as DNA: TGTGCCTGGAGTAGGGGAGGGGGGACCCGAGAGACCCAGTACTTC. Its protein product is CAWSRGGGTRETQYF. Looking up the rest from reference TRBV30 and TRBJ2-5 gives the full variable domain: SQTIHQWPATLVQPVGSPLSLECTVEGTSNPNLYWYRQAAGRGLQLLFYSVGIGQISSEVPQNLSASRPQDRQFILSSKKLLLSDSGFYLCAWSRGGGTRETQYFGPGTRLLVL.

This clonotype came up many times. The chain employs TRBV25-1 and TRBJ2-5; TRBD2 agrees at 11 bases. CDR1 and CDR2 from the germline V gene are MGHDK and SYGVNS. With 0 bases clipped from V and 9 bases from J, the junction kept 9 bases outside the gene matches. The CDR3 sequence is 16 residues long. CDR3 sequence: CASSEYLAGGPGAQYF. As DNA, the CDR3 is TGTGCCAGCAGTGAATATCTAGCGGGGGGCCCTGGGGCCCAGTACTTC.

J is TRBJ2-2 and V is TRBV7-9, with D possibly matching TRBD1 (5 bases). The CDR3 has 18 residues. Germline assignment: CDR1 SEHNR and CDR2 FQNEAQ (reference sequence). The V and J ends lost 2 bases and 0 bases respectively, with 16 bases between them. The CDR3 here is CASSLPQGSKSNTGELFF. DNA of the CDR3: TGTGCCAGCAGCTTACCTCAGGGTTCGAAATCGAACACCGGGGAGCTGTTTTTT.